The sequence of this T cell receptor (beta chain) was determined in a study of blood T cell repertoires in COVID-19. V lost 4 bases to trimming and J lost 5 bases, with 14 bases between them. Germline V CDR1 and CDR2: SQVTM, ANQGSEA. The CDR3 has 13 residues. Profiling relied on immunoSEQ multiplex PCR, and the TCRdb table lists in-frame clones only, not all of them. The sample has approximately 35,000 clones, approximately 80% seen once. The origin of this receptor is an elderly man with acute or convalescent COVID-19. The genes are TRBV29-1 and TRBJ2-5; the D gene is possibly TRBD1 (5 bases). The sequenced material came from peripheral blood. The chain's CDR3 is CSVVYPGRETQYF. The CDR3 nucleotides are TGCAGCGTTGTATACCCAGGGCGGGAGACCCAGTACTTC.